The 5 T cell receptor beta chains below come from one sample, sequenced in a study of post-analysis software for immune sequencing data. No antigens are known for them. Tagging with unique molecular identifiers was a feature of the TCR beta cDNA libraries. TCRdb recomputed calls from the PCR reads with MiXCR, one row per CDR3 protein. The data contain about 620,000 distinct CDR3 sequences, roughly 40% of them singletons. Study conclusions and caveats: Five TRBV segments, TRBV5-6, TRBV5-1 and TRBV20-1 among them, were found more frequent in patients than controls.

Sequencing was performed on blood. All receptors come from a girl aged 10 to 17 with multiple sclerosis.

In its sample, this clonotype was seen a few times. The V and J genes are TRBV5-1 and TRBJ2-5; tentatively, D is TRBD2 (5 bases). Trimming took off 3 bases at V and 2 bases at J, with 5 bases between the two ends. The CDR3 runs to 12 residues. Per the germline V gene, CDR1 is SGHRS and CDR2 is YFSETQ. The CDR3 bases are TGCGCCAGCAGCTGGACTCAAGAGACCCAGTACTTC. Protein product: CASSWTQETQYF.

The rearrangement joins TRBV3-1 to TRBJ1-5, with 7 nucleotides matching TRBD1. Germline V gives CDR1 LGHDT, CDR2 YNNKEL (reference sequence). The length of the CDR3 is 15 residues. Trimming took 6 bases from V and 2 from J; bases not matched to a gene: 7. CDR3 region: CASSDTGAGNQPQHF. The CDR3 DNA follows: TGTGCCAGCAGTGATACAGGGGCGGGCAATCAGCCCCAGCATTTT.

This sequence joins TRBV12-3 or TRBV12-4 and TRBJ2-5; weak D call: TRBD1 (5 bases). The CDR3 has 14 amino acids. The germline V and J ends were trimmed by 4 bases and 5 bases, with 14 bases remaining between them. The CDR3: CASSSGNGVETQYF. In nucleotides, the CDR3 is TGTGCCAGCAGTTCAGGGAACGGAGTTGAGACCCAGTACTTC.

This clonotype has a single count. This rearrangement joins TRBV21-1 to TRBJ2-5; TRBD1, the D gene given by the table, was not confirmed from the DNA. TRBV21-1 is assigned pseudogene status. CDR3 length: 19 amino acids. CDR3 DNA: TGTGCCAGCAGCAAAGCACCAGGGGTACTGACAGGTAGCCAAGAGACCCAGTACTTC. This codes for CASSKAPGVLTGSQETQYF.

This chain joins TRBV5-5 and TRBJ2-5; D not resolved. Germline V gene sequence: CDR1 SGHKS, CDR2 YYEKEE (reference sequence). The CDR3 is 13 amino acids. The V end lost 2 bases, the J end lost 3 bases, and 8 bases lay between the germline ends. The CDR3 coding sequence is TGTGCCAGCAGCTTTTCAGCGAAAGAGACCCAGTACTTC. This sequence encodes CASSFSAKETQYF.